This T cell receptor (beta chain) was observed in a study of a mutant IDH1 vaccine in newly diagnosed glioma. For the study at large: Vaccination was launched 4-6 weeks after radiotherapy alone, or with temozolomide cycles.

Study-level points and caveats: Top peripheral T cell clonotype shifts appeared unrelated to pseudoprogression.

The protocol was immunoSEQ multiplex PCR, while the TCRdb copy is restricted to in-frame clones and leaves out a portion. Counted here are tens of thousands of clones, approximately 81% occurring once; the ten biggest clones make up less than 15%. A word on this clone: Its antigen is not known.

The CDR3 spans 15 residues. The germline V and J ends were trimmed by 2 bases and 0 bases, with 9 bases remaining between them. Germline-derived CDR1 and CDR2 are SGDLS and YYNGEE. Time point of the sample: week 35, safety follow-up. Mutant IDH1 20-mer peptide, at 300 ug, made up each vaccine dose, with topical imiquimod. Patients underwent eight vaccinations, which took place in weeks 1, 3, 5, 7, 11, 15, 19 and 23. New WHO grade 3 or 4 IDH1-mutant, ATRX-lost astrocytomas were present in all donors. Sequenced here: PBMCs, sampled from a glioma patient whose treatment included an IDH1 peptide vaccine. J is TRBJ2-1 and V is TRBV9, with D maybe TRBD1 (6 bases). The receptor was isolated from a man between 18 and 29 years old with glioma. CDR3 in amino acids: CASSVDSRSYNEQFF. The CDR3 region has the DNA TGTGCCAGCAGCGTGGACAGCCGCTCCTACAATGAGCAGTTCTTC. Full variable domain (rest looked up from reference TRBV9 and TRBJ2-1): DSGVTQTPKHLITATGQRVTLRCSPRSGDLSVYWYQQSLDQGLQFLIQYYNGEERAKGNILERFSAQQFPDLHSELNLSSLELGDSALYFCASSVDSRSYNEQFFGPGTRLTVL.